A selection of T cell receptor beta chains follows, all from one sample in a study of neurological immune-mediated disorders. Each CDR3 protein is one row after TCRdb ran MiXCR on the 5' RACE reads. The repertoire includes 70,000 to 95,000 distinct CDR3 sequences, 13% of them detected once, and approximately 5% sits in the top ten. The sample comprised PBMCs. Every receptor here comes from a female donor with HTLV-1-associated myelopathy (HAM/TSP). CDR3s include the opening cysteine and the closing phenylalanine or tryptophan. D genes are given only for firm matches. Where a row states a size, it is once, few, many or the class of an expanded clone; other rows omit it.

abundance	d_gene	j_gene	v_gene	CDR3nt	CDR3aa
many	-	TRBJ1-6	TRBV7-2	TGTGCCAGCAGCTTAGCCAAGTCCTATAATTCACCCCTCCACTTT	CASSLAKSYNSPLHF
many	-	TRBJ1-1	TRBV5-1	TGCGCCAGCAGCTTGGTCGCAGGGGATGAGAACACTGAAGCTTTCTTT	CASSLVAGDENTEAFF
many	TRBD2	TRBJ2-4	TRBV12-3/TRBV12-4	TGTGCCAGCAGTCAAACAAATCGGGGCAGGGAGGGGTTCAACATTCAGTACTTC	CASSQTNRGREGFNIQYF
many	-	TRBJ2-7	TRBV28	TGTGCCAGCAGTGTCGCCGGGCTTCAGTACTTC	CASSVAGLQYF
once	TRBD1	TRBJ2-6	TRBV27	TGTGCCAGCAGTTTAGGCATGACAGGGTGGAGCTCTGGGGCCAACGTCCTGACTTTC	CASSLGMTGWSSGANVLTF
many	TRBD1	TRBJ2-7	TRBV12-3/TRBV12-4	TGTGCCAGCAGCAGGGGGCGCGGAATCTACGAGCAGTACTTC	CASSRGRGIYEQYF
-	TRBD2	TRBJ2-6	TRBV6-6	TGTGCCAGCGGTTTGGGGGGGGCTGGGGCCAACGTCCTGACTTTC	CASGLGGAGANVLTF
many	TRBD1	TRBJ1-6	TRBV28	TGTGCCAGTCAACCCCGGGACAGGAAAAATTCACCCCTCCACTTT	CASQPRDRKNSPLHF
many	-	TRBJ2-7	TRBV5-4	TGTGCCAGCAGCTTGGGAGGGGCTTCCTACGAGCAGTACTTC	CASSLGGASYEQYF
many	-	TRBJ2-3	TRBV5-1	TGCGCCAGCAAAACAGACCGGAGCACAGATACGCAGTATTTT	CASKTDRSTDTQYF